The TCR beta chain described here comes from a study of T-cell reconstitution after alpha-beta-depleted transplantation in children. This clonotype was counted a few times. CDR3 length equals 14 residues. Germline V gene data show CDR1 as DFQATT and CDR2 as SNEGSKA (reference sequence). J was trimmed by 8 bases and V by 6 bases; bases with no gene match: 12. During its preparation, the TCRbeta library received unique molecular identifiers. TCRdb analysed the PCR reads with MiXCR anew, one entry per CDR3 protein. The sample yields hundreds of thousands of distinct CDR3 sequences, around 14% seen once. This receptor was taken from a girl under 10 years old with congenital amegakaryocytic thrombocytopenia, due to receive a stem cell transplant. The rearrangement joins TRBV20-1 to TRBJ2-1, with 8 bases aligning to TRBD1. The specimen comprised PBMCs, sampled before TCRalphabeta/CD19-depleted stem cell transplant. The CDR3 here is CSARLAGGAYEQFF. Written as DNA, the CDR3 is TGCAGTGCCCGGCTGGCAGGGGGCGCGTATGAGCAGTTCTTC.